The text below deals with one T cell receptor beta chain. Its matching antigen is unknown. The data originate from a study of beta chain features in type 1 diabetes. CDR3 length: 13 amino acids. Trimming cost V 4 bases and J 6 bases, with 14 bases left between them. Per the germline V gene, CDR1 is SGDLS and CDR2 is YYNGEE. General observations from the study: Significant though moderate, a shortening of TCRB CDR3s appeared in all four CD4+ subsets of Type 1 diabetes patients. In cDNA sequencing, cells with high TCR expression could be over-represented.

The investigators reverse transcribed all of the isolated RNA, so they sequenced expressed TCRB transcripts. The repertoire was sequenced with immunoSEQ multiplex PCR; TCRdb's copy has only in-frame clones and lacks some. This table has some 220,000 clones, approximately 11% appearing once. Using CD45RO/CCR7/CD25/CD127/CD95/CD27, CD4+ naive, central memory, regulatory and stem cell-like memory cells were sorted. Sorting gave populations that all exceeded 95% purity. This clonotype was sampled from a man younger than 30 in good health. The chain recombines TRBV9 with TRBJ2-7; D not resolved. The specimen was central memory CD4+ T cells from blood. Written as DNA, the CDR3 is TGTGCCAGCAGCCCCCGGGCTTATAGCGAGCAGTACTTC. Its translation is CASSPRAYSEQYF. The whole variable domain, remainder taken from reference TRBV9 and TRBJ2-7, is DSGVTQTPKHLITATGQRVTLRCSPRSGDLSVYWYQQSLDQGLQFLIQYYNGEERAKGNILERFSAQQFPDLHSELNLSSLELGDSALYFCASSPRAYSEQYFGPGTRLTVT.